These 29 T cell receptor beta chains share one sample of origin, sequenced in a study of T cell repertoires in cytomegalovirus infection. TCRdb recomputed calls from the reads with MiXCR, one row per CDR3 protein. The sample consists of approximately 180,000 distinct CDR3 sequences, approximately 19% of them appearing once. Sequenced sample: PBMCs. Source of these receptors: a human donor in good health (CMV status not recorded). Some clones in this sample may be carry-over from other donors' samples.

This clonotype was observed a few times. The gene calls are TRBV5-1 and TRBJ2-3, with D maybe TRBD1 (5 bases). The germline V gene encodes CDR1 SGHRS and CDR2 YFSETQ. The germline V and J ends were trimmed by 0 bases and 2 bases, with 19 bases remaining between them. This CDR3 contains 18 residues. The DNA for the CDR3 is TGCGCCAGCAGCTTGGCCAACTGGATGGGGCCTCCCACAGATACGCAGTATTTT. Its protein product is CASSLANWMGPPTDTQYF.

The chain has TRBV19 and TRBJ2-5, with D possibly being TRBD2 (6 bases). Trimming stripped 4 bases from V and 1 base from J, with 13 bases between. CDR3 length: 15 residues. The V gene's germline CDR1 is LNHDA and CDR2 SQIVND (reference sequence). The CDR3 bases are TGTGCCAGTAGTAGAGGCGGGGTTCCCCAAGAGACCCAGTACTTC. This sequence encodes CASSRGGVPQETQYF.

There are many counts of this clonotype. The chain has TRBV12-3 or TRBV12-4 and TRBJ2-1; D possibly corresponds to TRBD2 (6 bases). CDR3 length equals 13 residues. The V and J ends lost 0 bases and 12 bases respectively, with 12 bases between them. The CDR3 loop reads CASSLAGSSVQFF. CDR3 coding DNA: TGTGCCAGCAGTTTAGCGGGGTCTAGCGTGCAGTTCTTC.

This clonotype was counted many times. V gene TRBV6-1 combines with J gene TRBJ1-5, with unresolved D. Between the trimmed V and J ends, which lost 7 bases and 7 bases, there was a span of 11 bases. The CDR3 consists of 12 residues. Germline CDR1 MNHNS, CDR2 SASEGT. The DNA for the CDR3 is TGTGCCAGCAATGAGGGAAAGCAGCCCCAGCATTTT. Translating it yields CASNEGKQPQHF.

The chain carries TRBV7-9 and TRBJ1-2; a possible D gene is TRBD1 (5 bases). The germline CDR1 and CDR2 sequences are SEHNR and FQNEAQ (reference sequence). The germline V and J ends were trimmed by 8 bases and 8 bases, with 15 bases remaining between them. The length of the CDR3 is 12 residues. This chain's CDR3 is CASGEGNGGYTF. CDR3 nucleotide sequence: TGTGCCAGCGGGGAGGGGAATGGAGGCTACACCTTC. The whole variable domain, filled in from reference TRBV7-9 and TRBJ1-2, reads DTGVSQNPRHKITKRGQNVTFRCDPISEHNRLYWYRQTLGQGPEFLTYFQNEAQLEKSRLLSDRFSAERPKGSFSTLEIQRTEQGDSAMYLCASGEGNGGYTFGSGTRLTVV.

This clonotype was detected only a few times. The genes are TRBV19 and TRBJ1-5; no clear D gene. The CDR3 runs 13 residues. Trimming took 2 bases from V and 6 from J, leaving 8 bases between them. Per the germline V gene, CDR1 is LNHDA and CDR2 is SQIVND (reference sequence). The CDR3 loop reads CASSILGGQPQHF. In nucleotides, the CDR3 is TGTGCCAGTAGTATACTCGGCGGTCAGCCCCAGCATTTT.

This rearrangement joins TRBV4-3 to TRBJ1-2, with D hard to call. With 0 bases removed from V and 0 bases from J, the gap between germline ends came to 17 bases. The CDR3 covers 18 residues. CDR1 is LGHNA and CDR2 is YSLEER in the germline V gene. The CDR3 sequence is CASSQDIERPTTNYGYTF. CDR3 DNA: TGCGCCAGCAGCCAAGATATTGAGAGACCAACTACTAACTATGGCTACACCTTC.

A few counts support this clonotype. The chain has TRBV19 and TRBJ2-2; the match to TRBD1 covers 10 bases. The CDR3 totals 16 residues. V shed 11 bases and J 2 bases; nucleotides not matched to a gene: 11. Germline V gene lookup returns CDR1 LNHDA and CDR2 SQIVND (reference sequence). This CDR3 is CAAGDRGRYNTGELFF. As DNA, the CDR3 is TGTGCCGCCGGGGACAGGGGACGCTACAACACCGGGGAGCTGTTTTTT.

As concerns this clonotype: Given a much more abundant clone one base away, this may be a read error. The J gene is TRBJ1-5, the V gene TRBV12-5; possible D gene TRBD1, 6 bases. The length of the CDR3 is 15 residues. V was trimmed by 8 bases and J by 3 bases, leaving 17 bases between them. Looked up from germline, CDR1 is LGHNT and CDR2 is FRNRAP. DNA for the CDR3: TGTGCTAGTACTTTTGGCGCAGGGGACAATCAGCCCCAGCATTTT. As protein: CASTFGAGDNQPQHF.

CDR3 region: CASSQESGGAGGADTQYF. In DNA form, the CDR3 reads TGCGCCAGCAGCCAAGAATCAGGAGGGGCGGGGGGGGCAGATACGCAGTATTTT. V and J are TRBV4-1 and TRBJ2-3, with 9 bases matching TRBD2. The CDR3 runs to 18 residues. V shed 0 bases and J 4 bases; nucleotides not matched to a gene: 11. Germline CDR1 MGHRA, CDR2 YSYEKL.

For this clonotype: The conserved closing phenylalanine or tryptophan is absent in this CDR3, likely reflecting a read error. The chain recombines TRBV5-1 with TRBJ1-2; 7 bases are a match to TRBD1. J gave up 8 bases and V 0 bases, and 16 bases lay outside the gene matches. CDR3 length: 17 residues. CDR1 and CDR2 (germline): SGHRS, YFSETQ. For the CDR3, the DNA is TGCGCCAGCAGCTTGGGGGCCTTTCAGGGGGTCCTTGAAGGCTACACCCTC. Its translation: CASSLGAFQGVLEGYTL.

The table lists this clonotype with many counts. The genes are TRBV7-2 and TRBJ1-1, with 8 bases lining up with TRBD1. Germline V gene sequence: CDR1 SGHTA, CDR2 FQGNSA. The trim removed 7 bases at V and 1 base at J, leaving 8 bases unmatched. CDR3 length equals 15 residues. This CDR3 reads CASNPGGSPNTEAFF. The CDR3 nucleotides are TGTGCCAGCAACCCAGGGGGCAGCCCGAACACTGAAGCTTTCTTT.

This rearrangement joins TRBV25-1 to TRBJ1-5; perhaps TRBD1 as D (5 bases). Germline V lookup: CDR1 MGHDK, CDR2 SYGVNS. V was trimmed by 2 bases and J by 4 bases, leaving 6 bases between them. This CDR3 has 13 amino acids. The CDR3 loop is CASSEGGNQPQHF. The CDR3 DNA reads TGTGCCAGCAGTGAAGGGGGAAATCAGCCCCAGCATTTT. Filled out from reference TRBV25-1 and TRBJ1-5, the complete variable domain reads EADIYQTPRYLVIGTGKKITLECSQTMGHDKMYWYQQDPGMELHLIHYSYGVNSTEKGDLSSESTVSRIRTEHFPLTLESARPSHTSQYLCASSEGGNQPQHFGDGTRLSIL.

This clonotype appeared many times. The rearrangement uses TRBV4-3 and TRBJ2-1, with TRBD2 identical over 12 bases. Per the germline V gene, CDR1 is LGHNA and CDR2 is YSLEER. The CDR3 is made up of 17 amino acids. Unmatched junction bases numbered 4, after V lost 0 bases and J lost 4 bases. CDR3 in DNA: TGCGCCAGCAGCCAAGAACTAGCGGGAGGTTTGTACAATGAGCAGTTCTTC. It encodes CASSQELAGGLYNEQFF.

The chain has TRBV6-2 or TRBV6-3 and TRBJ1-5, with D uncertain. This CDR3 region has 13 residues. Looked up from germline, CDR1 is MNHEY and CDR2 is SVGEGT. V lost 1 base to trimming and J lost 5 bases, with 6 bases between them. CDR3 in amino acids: CASSYLLDQPQHF. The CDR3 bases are TGTGCCAGCAGTTACTTATTGGATCAGCCCCAGCATTTT.

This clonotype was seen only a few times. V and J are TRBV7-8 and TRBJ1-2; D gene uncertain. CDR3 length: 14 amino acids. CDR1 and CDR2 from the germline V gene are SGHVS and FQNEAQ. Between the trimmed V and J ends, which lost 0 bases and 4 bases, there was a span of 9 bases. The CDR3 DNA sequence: TGTGCCAGCAGCTTAGCGGCGAGTATCTATGGCTACACCTTC. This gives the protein CASSLAASIYGYTF.

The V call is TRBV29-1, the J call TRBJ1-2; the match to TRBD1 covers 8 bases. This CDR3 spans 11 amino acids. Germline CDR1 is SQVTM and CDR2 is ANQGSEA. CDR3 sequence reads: CSGRTGYGYTF. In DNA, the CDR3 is TGCAGTGGACGGACAGGGTATGGCTACACCTTC.

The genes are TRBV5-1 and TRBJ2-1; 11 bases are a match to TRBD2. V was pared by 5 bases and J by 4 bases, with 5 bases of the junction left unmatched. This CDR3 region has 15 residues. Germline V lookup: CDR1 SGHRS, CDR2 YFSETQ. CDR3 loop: CASRMTSGVYNEQFF. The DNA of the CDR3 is TGCGCCAGCAGGATGACTAGCGGGGTTTACAATGAGCAGTTCTTC.

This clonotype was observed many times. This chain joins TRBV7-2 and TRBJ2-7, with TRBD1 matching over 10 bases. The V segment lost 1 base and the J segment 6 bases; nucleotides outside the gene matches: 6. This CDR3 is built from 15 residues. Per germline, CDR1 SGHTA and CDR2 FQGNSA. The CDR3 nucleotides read TGTGCCAGCAGCTTAGACGGGACAGGGGACTCCGAGCAGTACTTC. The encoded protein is CASSLDGTGDSEQYF.

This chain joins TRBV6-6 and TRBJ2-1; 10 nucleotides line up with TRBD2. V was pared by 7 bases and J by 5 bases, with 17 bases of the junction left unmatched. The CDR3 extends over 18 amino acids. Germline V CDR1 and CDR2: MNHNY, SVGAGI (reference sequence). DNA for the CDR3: TGTGCCAGCACCGCCTTACCCTTGACTAGCGGGCTGGACAATGAGCAGTTCTTC. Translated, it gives CASTALPLTSGLDNEQFF.

CDR3 sequence (DNA): TGTGCCAGCAGGGATGACAGTGGCAATCAGCCCCAGCATTTT. Encoded protein: CASRDDSGNQPQHF. The chain employs TRBV28 and TRBJ1-5; tentative D call: TRBD1 (5 bases). The CDR3 spans 14 residues. V was trimmed by 6 bases and J by 2 bases, leaving 11 bases between them. Germline V lookup: CDR1 MDHEN, CDR2 SYDVKM. The full variable domain, with the rest looked up from reference TRBV28 and TRBJ1-5, is DVKVTQSSRYLVKRTGEKVFLECVQDMDHENMFWYRQDPGLGLRLIYFSYDVKMKEKGDIPEGYSVSREKKERFSLILESASTNQTSMYLCASRDDSGNQPQHFGDGTRLSIL.

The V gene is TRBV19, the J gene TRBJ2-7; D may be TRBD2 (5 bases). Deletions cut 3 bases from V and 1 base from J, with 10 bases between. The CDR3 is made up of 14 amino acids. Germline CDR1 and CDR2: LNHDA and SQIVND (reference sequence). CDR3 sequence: CASSMTGFSYEQYF. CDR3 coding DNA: TGTGCCAGTAGTATGACGGGGTTTTCCTACGAGCAGTACTTC.

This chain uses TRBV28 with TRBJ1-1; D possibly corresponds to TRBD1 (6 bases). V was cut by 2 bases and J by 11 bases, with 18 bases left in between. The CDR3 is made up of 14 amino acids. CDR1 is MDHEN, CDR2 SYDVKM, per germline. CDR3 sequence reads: CASSLRQGHMRAFF. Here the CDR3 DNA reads TGTGCCAGCAGTTTACGGCAGGGACACATGAGGGCTTTCTTT.

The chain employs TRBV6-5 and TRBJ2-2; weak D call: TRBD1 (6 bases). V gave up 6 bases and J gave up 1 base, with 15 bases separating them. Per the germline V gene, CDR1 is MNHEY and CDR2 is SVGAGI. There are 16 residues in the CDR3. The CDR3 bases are TGTGCCAGCAGCCGCAATCAGGACAGGAACACCGGGGAGCTGTTTTTT. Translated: CASSRNQDRNTGELFF.

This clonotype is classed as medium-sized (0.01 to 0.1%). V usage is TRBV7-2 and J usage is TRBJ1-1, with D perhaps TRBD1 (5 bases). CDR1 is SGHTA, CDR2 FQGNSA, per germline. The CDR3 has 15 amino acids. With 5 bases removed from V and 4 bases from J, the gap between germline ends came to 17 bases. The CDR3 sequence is CASSPLGAGTTEAFF. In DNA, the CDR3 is TGTGCCAGCAGCCCCCTTGGGGCGGGGACCACTGAAGCTTTCTTT.

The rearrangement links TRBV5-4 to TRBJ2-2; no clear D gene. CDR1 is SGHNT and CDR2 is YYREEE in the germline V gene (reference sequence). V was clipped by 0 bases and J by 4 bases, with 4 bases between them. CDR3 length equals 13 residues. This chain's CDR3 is CASSLEPTGELFF. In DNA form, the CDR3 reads TGTGCCAGCAGCTTGGAGCCCACCGGGGAGCTGTTTTTT.

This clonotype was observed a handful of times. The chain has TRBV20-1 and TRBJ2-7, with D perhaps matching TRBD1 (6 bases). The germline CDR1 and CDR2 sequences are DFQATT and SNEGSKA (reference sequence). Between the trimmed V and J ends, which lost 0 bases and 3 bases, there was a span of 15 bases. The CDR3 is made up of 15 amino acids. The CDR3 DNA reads TGCAGTGCTAGAGATATCCATCAGGGGATCTACGAGCAGTACTTC. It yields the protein CSARDIHQGIYEQYF.

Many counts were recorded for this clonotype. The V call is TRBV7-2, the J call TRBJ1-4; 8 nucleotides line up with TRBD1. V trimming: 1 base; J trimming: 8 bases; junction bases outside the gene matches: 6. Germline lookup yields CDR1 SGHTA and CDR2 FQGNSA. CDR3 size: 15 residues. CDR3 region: CASSLGPGTGEKLFF. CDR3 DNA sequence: TGTGCCAGCAGCTTAGGGCCCGGGACAGGAGAAAAACTGTTTTTT.

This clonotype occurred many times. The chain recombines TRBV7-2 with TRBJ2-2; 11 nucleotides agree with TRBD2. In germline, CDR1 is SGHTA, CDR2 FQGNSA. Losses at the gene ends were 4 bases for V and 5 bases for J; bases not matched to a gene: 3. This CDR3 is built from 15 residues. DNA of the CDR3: TGTGCCAGCAGCTGGGGACTAGCGGTTACCGGGGAGCTGTTTTTT. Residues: CASSWGLAVTGELFF.